This T cell receptor (beta chain) stems from a study of T cell responses to AZD1222 COVID-19 vaccine. Study-wide points: Sampling captured repertoires only after the peak T cell response. Baseline seropositivity characterized only six AZD1222 recipients.

Clones were read by immunoSEQ multiplex PCR, and TCRdb kept only the in-frame ones, dropping some. The sample gives 150,000 to 200,000 clones, roughly 90% of which show up once; 1.5% to 2% is in the top ten. Germline values: CDR1 SGHTA, CDR2 FQGTGA. V lost 4 bases, J lost 1 base, and 7 bases lay in between. This CDR3 is 13 amino acids long. Turning to this clone: What it binds is unknown. Within the sample, other DNA sequences also encode this same CDR3.

This chain links TRBV7-3 with TRBJ1-1; a weak D match, TRBD1 (5 bases). This TCR was sampled from an adult who received the AZD1222 COVID-19 vaccine. The sequencing used peripheral blood, collected 28 days after the second AZD1222 dose. The CDR3 DNA reads TGTGCCAGCAGCTCCCAGGGGAACACTGAAGCTTTCTTT. Its protein is CASSSQGNTEAFF.